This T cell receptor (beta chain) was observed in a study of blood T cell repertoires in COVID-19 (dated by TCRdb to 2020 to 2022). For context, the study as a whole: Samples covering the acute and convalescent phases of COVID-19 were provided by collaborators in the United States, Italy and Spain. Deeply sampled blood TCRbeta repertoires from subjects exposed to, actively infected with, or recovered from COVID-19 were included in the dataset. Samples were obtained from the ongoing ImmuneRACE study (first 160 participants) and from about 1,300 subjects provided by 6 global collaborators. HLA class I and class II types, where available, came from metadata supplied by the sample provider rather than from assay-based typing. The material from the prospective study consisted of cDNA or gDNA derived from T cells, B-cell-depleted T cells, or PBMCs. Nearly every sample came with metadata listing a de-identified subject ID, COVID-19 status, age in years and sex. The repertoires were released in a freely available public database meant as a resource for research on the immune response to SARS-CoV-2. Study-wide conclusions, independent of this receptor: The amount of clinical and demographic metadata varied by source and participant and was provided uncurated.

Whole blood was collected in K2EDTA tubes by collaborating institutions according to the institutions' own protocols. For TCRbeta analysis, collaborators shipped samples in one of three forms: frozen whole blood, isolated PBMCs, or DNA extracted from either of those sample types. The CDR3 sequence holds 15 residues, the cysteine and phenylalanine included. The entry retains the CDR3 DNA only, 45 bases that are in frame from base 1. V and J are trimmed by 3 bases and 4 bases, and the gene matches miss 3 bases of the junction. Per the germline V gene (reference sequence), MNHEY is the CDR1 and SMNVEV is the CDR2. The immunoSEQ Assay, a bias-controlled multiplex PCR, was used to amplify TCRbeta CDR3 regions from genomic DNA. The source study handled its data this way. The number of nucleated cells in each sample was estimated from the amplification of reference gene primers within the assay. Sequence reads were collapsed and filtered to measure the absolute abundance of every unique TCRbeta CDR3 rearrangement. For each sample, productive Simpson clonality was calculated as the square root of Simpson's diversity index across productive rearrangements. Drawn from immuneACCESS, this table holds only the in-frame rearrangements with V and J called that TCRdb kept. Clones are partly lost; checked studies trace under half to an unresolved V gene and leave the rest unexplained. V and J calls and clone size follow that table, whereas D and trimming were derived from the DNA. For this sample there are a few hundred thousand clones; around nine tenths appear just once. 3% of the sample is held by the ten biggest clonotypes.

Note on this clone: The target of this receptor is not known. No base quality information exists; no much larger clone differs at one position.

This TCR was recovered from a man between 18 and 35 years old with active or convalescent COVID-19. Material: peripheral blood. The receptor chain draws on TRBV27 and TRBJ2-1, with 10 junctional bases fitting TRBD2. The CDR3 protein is CASSLVSGGYNEQFF. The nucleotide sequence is TGTGCCAGCAGTTTGGTTAGCGGGGGGTACAATGAGCAGTTCTTC.